This T cell receptor (beta chain) was captured in a study of read filtering for tumor transcriptome and immune sequencing (dated by TCRdb to about 2020). About the investigation overall: The cohort consisted of roughly 16 male and around 14 female patients, with a mean age of around 66 years and an age range of roughly 45 to 85. By revised international staging, under 10 patients were R-ISS I, about 17 were R-ISS II and over 5 were R-ISS III. After DNase treatment, whole-transcriptome libraries were prepared with the TruSeq RNA Access Library Prep Kit. Per sample, about 4 to 11 million TCR-region mapped reads were obtained with IR-seq, compared with only roughly 85 to 1273 with RNA-seq. Using the same bone marrow samples, the study ran both targeted immune repertoire sequencing and bulk whole-transcriptome sequencing and then compared the TCR repertoires from each method. One main goal was a read-filtering strategy for immune repertoire data, in particular deciding whether clonotypes backed by only one read should be removed. Paper-wide results and their limitations: IR-seq captured clonotypes at much higher depth and more reliably than RNA-seq, and smaller IR-seq throughput sufficed to identify most shared clonotypes. In IR-seq, around 80% of clonotypes but roughly 4% of total reads were represented by single-read clonotypes, whereas in RNA-seq, 60% to 75% of clonotypes and around 40% of reads were represented by single-read clonotypes. The correlation between IR-seq and RNA-seq shared clonotype proportions was increased by removal of single-read clonotypes. The sorted CD138-negative fraction was not purified T cells but a mixed bone marrow immune population.

A distance of 10 bases separates the germline ends of V and J, which lose 3 bases and 4 bases respectively. The CDR3 holds 14 amino acids from the cysteine to the phenylalanine. Only CDR3 DNA is held: 42 bases, read in frame from base 1. Every patient had bone marrow sampled at the time of active disease. Bone marrow mononuclear cells were isolated by Ficoll-Hypaque density gradient centrifugation. CD138-negative cells were obtained by negative selection after labeling with CD138 magnetic microbeads on a MACS separator, removing myeloma plasma cells. Flow cytometry on an Attune NxT with CD138 antibodies was used to check the purity of the isolated cells. TRIzol reagent was used to extract total RNA, and a NanoDrop spectrophotometer was used to quantify the extracted RNA. For each patient, paired RNA-seq and IR-seq were run on the CD138-negative bone marrow sample from that patient. The Immunoverse kit was used to build TCR libraries from roughly 440 ng RNA, with molecular barcoded adaptors covering alpha/delta and beta/gamma chains. The same RNA used for transcriptome sequencing was used for TCR library preparation. Sequencing of TCR libraries was carried out on an Illumina HiSeq 4000 with 2 x 150 cycles. Per the source publication's procedure: Using MiXCR, which included quality filtering and error correction, TCR reads were aligned to human V, D, J and C references and then assembled into CDR3 clonotypes. The tcR package in R was used to analyze clonotype counts and gene usage diversity. Raw mapping reads were checked after the RNA-seq reads had been mapped by STAR aligner version 2.5.3a onto the human GRCh37 genome. To test the effect of sequencing depth on detected clonotypes, IR-seq fastq files were randomly downsampled using Seqtk 1.3. TCRdb handled the public reads itself, with Q25 trimming in fastp and clone calling in MiXCR, and kept productive beta chains. A single entry per CDR3 protein holds the most common genes and DNA from its merged rows. TCRdb's processing, not the authors', yielded these V and J calls. This sample has about 35,000 distinct CDR3 sequences in its table, and 13% to 15% of those were observed once. The biggest ten clones account for 5.5% to 8% of the sample.

In its sample, this clonotype was seen many times. This receptor's antigen is unknown. No much larger clone is present one base from it, and per-base qualities are unavailable. Recombination connected TRBV12-3 or TRBV12-4 to TRBJ1-5, with no confidently assigned D gene. This TCR derives from a donor aged 40 or older with multiple myeloma. Input material: a population of CD138-negative cells sorted from bone marrow. Sample cell subset or site, as interpreted from the label and publication: bone marrow mononuclear cells depleted of CD138+ plasma/myeloma cells by negative magnetic selection. The encoded CDR3 is CASSFGRRNQPQHF. The DNA reads as follows: TGTGCCAGCAGTTTTGGACGGCGGAATCAGCCCCAGCATTTT.